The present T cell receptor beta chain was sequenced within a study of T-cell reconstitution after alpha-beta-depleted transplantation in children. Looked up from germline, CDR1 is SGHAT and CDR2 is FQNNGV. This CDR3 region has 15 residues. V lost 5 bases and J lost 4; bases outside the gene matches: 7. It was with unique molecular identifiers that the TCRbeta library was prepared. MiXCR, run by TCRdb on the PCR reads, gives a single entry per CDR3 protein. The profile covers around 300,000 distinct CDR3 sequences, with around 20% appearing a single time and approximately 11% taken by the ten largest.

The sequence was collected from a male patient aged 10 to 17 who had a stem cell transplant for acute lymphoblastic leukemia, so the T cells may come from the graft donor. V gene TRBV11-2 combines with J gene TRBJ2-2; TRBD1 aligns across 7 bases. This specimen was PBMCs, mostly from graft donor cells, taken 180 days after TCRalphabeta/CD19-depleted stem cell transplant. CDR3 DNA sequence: TGTGCCAGCAGCCTAAGGGGACAGCCCACCGGGGAGCTGTTTTTT. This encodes CASSLRGQPTGELFF.